One sample yielded the 30 T cell receptor beta chains listed below, sequenced in a study of human T cells and chemical hapten exposure. TCRdb reanalysed the RACE reads using MiXCR and keeps one entry per CDR3 protein. The sample has tens of thousands of distinct CDR3 sequences; 10% to 15% are singletons. Noted time point: patch test 1, 2 weeks after DPC sensitization. Sample treatment: therapeutic diphenylcyclopropenone sensitization with weekly scalp DPC. This specimen consisted of whole blood, obtained in connection with sensitization to the hapten diphenylcyclopropenone (DPC). The receptors come from a woman aged 55-75 years with alopecia areata. Some clones in this sample may be carry-over from other donors' samples.

This clonotype was found many times. Here the CDR3 reads CASSEARLVGTEAFF. DNA for the CDR3: TGTGCCAGCAGTGAAGCGAGGCTGGTTGGGACTGAAGCTTTCTTT. The rearrangement links TRBV2 to TRBJ1-1; D remains unclear. Germline assignment: CDR1 SNHLY and CDR2 FYNNEI. V was clipped by 0 bases and J by 5 bases, with 13 bases between them. The CDR3 has 15 residues.

The chain couples TRBV10-1 to TRBJ2-2; no definite D call. This CDR3 region has 14 residues. The V gene's germline CDR1 is WNHNN and CDR2 SYGVQD (reference sequence). V was shortened by 2 bases and J by 4 bases, with 8 bases between the two germline ends. CDR3 sequence reads: CASSEDLTTGELFF. DNA for the CDR3: TGCGCCAGCAGTGAGGATCTGACCACCGGGGAGCTGTTTTTT.

In this sample, this clonotype turned up many times. The chain joins TRBV11-3 to TRBJ2-1; perhaps TRBD2 as D (7 bases). The CDR3 spans 12 residues. V was trimmed by 5 bases and J by 6 bases, leaving 8 bases between them. The germline gives CDR1 SGHNT, CDR2 YENEEA. DNA of the CDR3: TGTGCCAGCAGCGGGGGGGCCAATGAGCAGTTCTTC. Its protein is CASSGGANEQFF.

This clonotype was recorded many times. V is TRBV5-1 and J is TRBJ1-2; the match to TRBD1 covers 9 bases. The CDR3 consists of 13 residues. Germline CDR1 is SGHRS and CDR2 is YFSETQ. V lost 2 bases, J lost 10 bases, and 6 bases stayed unmatched. CDR3 sequence (DNA): TGCGCCAGCAGCTTCCGGGACAGGGATCCCTACACCTTC. This codes for CASSFRDRDPYTF.

V and J are TRBV29-1 and TRBJ2-1; 11 bases agree with TRBD2. Trimming took 7 bases from V and 2 from J; bases not matched to a gene: 7. The germline CDR1 and CDR2 sequences are SQVTM and ANQGSEA. The CDR3 is made up of 15 amino acids. The CDR3 DNA is TGCAGCGCCAGACCACTAGCGGGGGCCTACAATGAGCAGTTCTTC. This codes for CSARPLAGAYNEQFF.

This clonotype came up many times. This chain links TRBV7-9 with TRBJ1-5; D is unresolved. V lost 1 base, J lost 0 bases, and 10 bases lay in between. The CDR3 sequence is 16 residues long. Germline lookup yields CDR1 SEHNR and CDR2 FQNEAQ (reference sequence). CDR3 nucleotides: TGTGCCAGCAGCTTAGGATTTGGGGATAGCAATCAGCCCCAGCATTTT. Translating it yields CASSLGFGDSNQPQHF.

The V gene is TRBV15, the J gene TRBJ2-3; D is perhaps TRBD2 (6 bases). V lost 1 base to trimming and J lost 4 bases, with 12 bases between them. This CDR3 spans 15 amino acids. Germline V gene lookup returns CDR1 LNHNV and CDR2 YYDKDF (reference sequence). The CDR3 region has the DNA TGTGCCACCAGCAGAGGCGGGACTCTCGCAGATACGCAGTATTTT. The encoded protein is CATSRGGTLADTQYF.

V usage is TRBV15 and J usage is TRBJ1-3; D call uncertain. The germline V gene encodes CDR1 LNHNV and CDR2 YYDKDF (reference sequence). The V and J ends lost 1 base and 0 bases respectively, with 10 bases between them. The length of the CDR3 is 16 residues. The chain's CDR3 is CATSRGVPLSGNTIYF. The DNA of the CDR3 is TGTGCCACCAGCAGAGGGGTCCCCCTCTCTGGAAACACCATATATTTT.

This clonotype was seen at least ten times. The gene calls are TRBV6-6 and TRBJ1-2, with 9 bases aligning to TRBD1. J lost 3 bases, V lost 6 bases, and 8 bases had no gene match. Germline values: CDR1 MNHNY, CDR2 SVGAGI (reference sequence). The CDR3 extends over 15 amino acids. The CDR3 DNA is TGTGCCAGCAGGACAACCCGGACAGGGGACTATGGCTACACCTTC. This encodes CASRTTRTGDYGYTF.

This clonotype was recorded at least ten times. The chain links TRBV3-1 to TRBJ2-7; either TRBD1 or TRBD2 may fit D (5 bases each). The V gene lost 2 bases and the J gene lost 9 bases, with 8 bases spanning the gap. CDR1 is LGHDT, CDR2 YNNKEL, per germline (reference sequence). The CDR3 runs to 11 residues. This CDR3 is CASSQQGRQYF. DNA for the CDR3: TGTGCCAGCAGCCAACAGGGACGGCAGTACTTC.

The gene calls are TRBV10-2 and TRBJ1-1; the D is unclear. The CDR3 has 14 residues. Trimming shortened V by 4 bases and J by 1 base, and 10 bases separated the two germline ends. Germline CDR1 WSHSY, CDR2 SAAADI. The CDR3 protein is CASSGAQGNTEAFF. DNA for the CDR3: TGCGCCAGCAGTGGGGCCCAAGGGAACACTGAAGCTTTCTTT.

Ten or more counts support this clonotype. The chain recombines TRBV20-1 with TRBJ1-2; a weak D match, TRBD1 (5 bases). The germline V and J ends were trimmed by 6 bases and 3 bases, with 14 bases remaining between them. Germline V gene lookup returns CDR1 DFQATT and CDR2 SNEGSKA (reference sequence). The CDR3 totals 13 residues. CDR3 in amino acids: CSALDQGHYGYTF. For the CDR3, the DNA is TGCAGTGCCCTGGACCAGGGCCACTATGGCTACACCTTC.

V usage is TRBV18 and J usage is TRBJ2-3; TRBD2 might be the D (7 bases). Germline V gene lookup returns CDR1 KGHSH and CDR2 LQKENI. V lost 0 bases to trimming and J lost 6 bases, with 13 bases between them. This CDR3 contains 15 residues. The CDR3 sequence is CASSPPTGGSDTQYF. CDR3 in DNA: TGTGCCAGCTCACCACCGACGGGGGGCTCTGATACGCAGTATTTT. Using reference TRBV18 and TRBJ2-3 for the parts outside the CDR3, the full variable domain is NAGVMQNPRHLVRRRGQEARLRCSPMKGHSHVYWYRQLPEEGLKFMVYLQKENIIDESGMPKERFSAEFPKEGPSILRIQQVVRGDSAAYFCASSPPTGGSDTQYFGPGTRLTVL.

This rearrangement joins TRBV21-1 to TRBJ1-6. TRBV21-1 constitutes a pseudogene. The CDR3 contains 15 residues. The CDR3 nucleotides read TGTGCCAGCAGCAAAGGTTCGAGTTCTAATTCACCCCTCCACTTT. This encodes CASSKGSSSNSPLHF.

This clonotype showed up many times. This sequence joins TRBV5-1 and TRBJ2-5, with 7 bases fitting TRBD1. Trimming cost V 4 bases and J 8 bases; bases outside gene matches: 11. CDR1 is SGHRS, CDR2 YFSETQ, per germline. The CDR3 totals 14 residues. CDR3 bases: TGCGCCAGCAGCCCGGGACAGTCCAAGAGAACCCAGTACTTC. Encoded protein: CASSPGQSKRTQYF.

This clonotype was seen a few times. The rearrangement links TRBV3-1 to TRBJ2-5; 9 bases map to TRBD1. Germline V gene data show CDR1 as LGHDT and CDR2 as YNNKEL (reference sequence). This CDR3 comprises 14 residues. V shed 1 base, J shed 5 bases, and the junction held 2 bases outside the gene matches. CDR3 nucleotides: TGTGCCAGCAGCCAAGGACAGGGGGATGAGACCCAGTACTTC. Translation: CASSQGQGDETQYF.

This clonotype was seen more than once but under ten times. The gene calls are TRBV3-1 and TRBJ1-1; D is uncertain. The CDR3 totals 12 residues. V was trimmed by 0 bases and J by 4 bases, leaving 3 bases between them. The germline CDR1 and CDR2 sequences are LGHDT and YNNKEL (reference sequence). The CDR3 coding sequence is TGTGCCAGCAGCCAAGATAGCACTGAAGCTTTCTTT. Translated, it gives CASSQDSTEAFF.

There are many counts of this clonotype. The chain is built from TRBV7-9 and TRBJ2-6; D ambiguous. The CDR3 runs 14 residues. Germline V CDR1 and CDR2: SEHNR, FQNEAQ (reference sequence). With 5 bases removed from V and 4 bases from J, the gap between germline ends came to 9 bases. The DNA for the CDR3 is TGTGCCAGCAGCGCCGCTACAGGGGCCAACGTCCTGACTTTC. This encodes CASSAATGANVLTF.

The sample holds a few counts of this clonotype. The chain employs TRBV11-3 and TRBJ2-3; D assignment may be TRBD1 or TRBD2 (6 bases each). V lost 2 bases to trimming and J lost 3 bases, with 21 bases between them. This CDR3 contains 18 residues. The germline CDR1 and CDR2 sequences are SGHNT and YENEEA. The CDR3 sequence is CASSLSKLLGGGTDTQYF. CDR3 nucleotides: TGTGCCAGCAGCTTATCCAAGCTGCTGGGGGGCGGGACAGATACGCAGTATTTT.

This clonotype was detected a few times. This rearrangement joins TRBV5-1 to TRBJ2-1; D is possibly TRBD2 (6 bases). Trimming stripped 0 bases from V and 7 bases from J, with 17 bases between. The CDR3 contains 16 residues. Per the germline V gene, CDR1 is SGHRS and CDR2 is YFSETQ. CDR3 DNA sequence: TGCGCCAGCAGCTTGGCCCAGGCTAGTGCGGGGAATGAGCAGTTCTTC. Protein product: CASSLAQASAGNEQFF.

This clonotype occurred many times. V is TRBV5-1 and J is TRBJ2-7; D remains unclear. Trimming cost V 2 bases and J 5 bases, with 8 bases left between them. The CDR3 length is 12 residues. The V gene's germline CDR1 is SGHRS and CDR2 YFSETQ. The CDR3 loop reads CASSFSRNEQYF. Here the CDR3 DNA reads TGCGCCAGCAGCTTTTCCAGGAACGAGCAGTACTTC.

The V gene is TRBV7-2, the J gene TRBJ2-7, with D perhaps TRBD2 (5 bases). Germline V lookup: CDR1 SGHTA, CDR2 FQGNSA. V was pared by 6 bases and J by 3 bases, with 12 bases between. The CDR3 contains 13 residues. This CDR3 reads CASRMTGVYEQYF. The CDR3 region has the DNA TGTGCCAGCAGGATGACCGGGGTCTACGAGCAGTACTTC.

Only a few counts were recorded for this clonotype. V and J are TRBV7-9 and TRBJ2-1; D is ambiguous. Trimming pared 0 bases from V and 2 bases from J, leaving 8 bases between. Germline CDR1 reads SEHNR; CDR2 reads FQNEAQ (reference sequence). The CDR3 loop spans 15 amino acids. This CDR3 is CASSLAPGPYNEQFF. CDR3 DNA: TGTGCCAGCAGCTTAGCCCCAGGCCCCTACAATGAGCAGTTCTTC. The full variable domain, its missing parts supplied by reference TRBV7-9 and TRBJ2-1, is DTGVSQNPRHKITKRGQNVTFRCDPISEHNRLYWYRQTLGQGPEFLTYFQNEAQLEKSRLLSDRFSAERPKGSFSTLEIQRTEQGDSAMYLCASSLAPGPYNEQFFGPGTRLTVL.

This clonotype was observed many times. The rearrangement links TRBV28 to TRBJ2-7; TRBD1 matches 7 bases. This CDR3 contains 14 residues. Germline V CDR1 and CDR2: MDHEN, SYDVKM. V gave up 6 bases and J gave up 4 bases; unmatched junction bases: 9. CDR3 bases: TGTGCCAGCAGAACTCCGGGACAGCCATACGAGCAGTACTTC. Amino acids: CASRTPGQPYEQYF. Supplemented by reference TRBV28 and TRBJ2-7, the full variable domain reads DVKVTQSSRYLVKRTGEKVFLECVQDMDHENMFWYRQDPGLGLRLIYFSYDVKMKEKGDIPEGYSVSREKKERFSLILESASTNQTSMYLCASRTPGQPYEQYFGPGTRLTVT.

The chain joins TRBV6-6 to TRBJ2-7, with D possibly matching TRBD2 (6 bases). This CDR3 is 13 amino acids long. Germline loops: CDR1 MNHNY, CDR2 SVGAGI (reference sequence). Trimming pared 3 bases from V and 4 bases from J, leaving 10 bases between. The CDR3 loop reads CASSYGAGYEQYF. The CDR3 DNA is TGTGCCAGCAGTTATGGGGCGGGGTACGAGCAGTACTTC.

In DNA, the CDR3 is TGTGCCTGGTGCGGGGGGCCGCCAGATACGCAGTATTTT. Protein sequence: CAWCGGPPDTQYF. This rearrangement joins TRBV30 to TRBJ2-3; 8 nucleotides line up with TRBD2. The CDR3 consists of 13 residues. V trimming: 5 bases; J trimming: 4 bases; junction bases outside the gene matches: 5. Germline V CDR1 and CDR2: GTSNPN, SVGIG (reference sequence).

In its sample, this clonotype was seen a few times. The genes are TRBV19 and TRBJ2-6, with D tentatively TRBD1 (5 bases). Germline V gene sequence: CDR1 LNHDA, CDR2 SQIVND (reference sequence). The CDR3 totals 15 residues. Trimming took 7 bases from V and 0 from J, leaving 10 bases between them. The CDR3 region is CASNNRNSGANVLTF. CDR3 nucleotides: TGTGCCAGTAACAACAGGAACTCTGGGGCCAACGTCCTGACTTTC.

The V gene is TRBV25-1, the J gene TRBJ2-5; D gene ambiguous. The CDR3 is made up of 14 amino acids. Germline CDR1 MGHDK, CDR2 SYGVNS. Trimming cost V 1 base and J 5 bases, with 11 bases left between them. The CDR3 here is CASSELTVGETQYF. CDR3 in DNA: TGTGCCAGCAGTGAATTGACGGTGGGTGAGACCCAGTACTTC.

In this sample, this clonotype turned up many times. The V gene is TRBV5-5, the J gene TRBJ2-3; 9 bases are shared with TRBD2. Germline loops: CDR1 SGHKS, CDR2 YYEKEE (reference sequence). J lost 1 base, V lost 0 bases, and 9 bases had no gene match. CDR3 length: 18 amino acids. CDR3 sequence (DNA): TGTGCCAGCAGCTTGGAGTTTAGCGGGGGTTCCCGCACAGATACGCAGTATTTT. Amino acid sequence: CASSLEFSGGSRTDTQYF.

The gene calls are TRBV7-2 and TRBJ1-2; D is unclear. The germline gives CDR1 SGHTA, CDR2 FQGNSA. The CDR3 is made up of 14 amino acids. V lost 4 bases, J lost 4 bases, and 13 bases lay in between. CDR3 protein: CASSSGLTGYGYTF. Written as DNA, the CDR3 is TGTGCCAGCAGCTCAGGCCTTACCGGCTATGGCTACACCTTC.